A single sample gave rise to the 3 T cell receptor beta chains below, sequenced in a study of regulatory T cells in long-lasting Graves disease. Building of the TCR beta libraries involved iRepertoire HTBI primers and Arm-PCR of CDR3 regions. Via MiXCR, TCRdb re-called the multiplex PCR reads, giving one row per CDR3 protein. The sample consists of about 340,000 distinct CDR3 sequences, around 20% of them appearing once. Stated time point: persistent/refractory GD, antithyroid drugs over 5 years with positive TRAb. There was RNA extracted from PBMCs, and the TCR library was made from it. Here the sequenced sample was peripheral blood mononuclear cells (PBMCs), taken when the disease was refractory, from a patient treated with antithyroid drugs. All receptors come from a female donor with Graves disease.

At least ten counts were recorded for this clonotype. This chain uses TRBV11-2 with TRBJ2-7, with a possible D match to TRBD2 (7 bases). The CDR3 contains 15 residues. Germline V CDR1 and CDR2: SGHAT, FQNNGV. V was trimmed by 2 bases and J by 0 bases, leaving 11 bases between them. CDR3 coding DNA: TGTGCCAGCAGCTTATGGGCGGGGGCCTCCTACGAGCAGTACTTC. Its translation is CASSLWAGASYEQYF.

Many counts were recorded for this clonotype. This rearrangement joins TRBV20-1 to TRBJ2-7; tentatively, D is TRBD2 (6 bases). This CDR3 spans 13 amino acids. The V gene lost 3 bases and the J gene lost 3 bases, with 12 bases spanning the gap. Looked up from germline, CDR1 is DFQATT and CDR2 is SNEGSKA (reference sequence). The CDR3 spells CSASPGEHYEQYF. The CDR3 DNA sequence: TGCAGTGCTAGTCCGGGGGAGCACTACGAGCAGTACTTC.

The rearrangement uses TRBV20-1 and TRBJ1-2; D uncertain. Trimming shortened V by 5 bases and J by 4 bases, and 11 bases separated the two germline ends. Looked up from germline, CDR1 is DFQATT and CDR2 is SNEGSKA (reference sequence). The CDR3 runs to 12 residues. The CDR3 DNA reads TGCAGTGCTCCGAGCCGCACCTATGGCTACACCTTC. Translated: CSAPSRTYGYTF.